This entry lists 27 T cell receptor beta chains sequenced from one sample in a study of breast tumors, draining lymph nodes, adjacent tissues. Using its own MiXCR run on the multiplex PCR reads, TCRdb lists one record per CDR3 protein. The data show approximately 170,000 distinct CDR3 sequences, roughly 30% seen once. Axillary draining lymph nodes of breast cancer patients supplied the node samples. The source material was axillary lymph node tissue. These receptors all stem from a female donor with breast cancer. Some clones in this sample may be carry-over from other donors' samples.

The CDR3 protein is CAISESGARGYTF. The CDR3 DNA reads as TGTGCCATCAGTGAGTCTGGGGCCCGAGGCTACACCTTC. The rearrangement links TRBV10-3 to TRBJ1-2, with D possibly being TRBD1 (5 bases). This CDR3 spans 13 amino acids. Between the trimmed V and J ends, which lost 0 bases and 8 bases, there was a span of 10 bases. CDR1 and CDR2 from the germline V gene are ENHRY and SYGVKD.

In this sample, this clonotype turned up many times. The CDR3, as DNA: TGTGCCAGCAGCTCACCGGGAGTCTCAGATACGCAGTATTTT. This sequence encodes CASSSPGVSDTQYF. J is TRBJ2-3 and V is TRBV11-3; D is possibly TRBD2 (6 bases). Germline CDR1 is SGHNT and CDR2 is YENEEA. Trimming shortened V by 4 bases and J by 4 bases, and 12 bases separated the two germline ends. The CDR3 length is 14 residues.

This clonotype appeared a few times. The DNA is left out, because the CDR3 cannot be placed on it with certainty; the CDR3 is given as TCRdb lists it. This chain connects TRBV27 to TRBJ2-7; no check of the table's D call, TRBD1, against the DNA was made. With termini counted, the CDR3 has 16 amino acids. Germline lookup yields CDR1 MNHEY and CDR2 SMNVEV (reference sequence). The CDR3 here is CASSTSPGQGNYEQYF.

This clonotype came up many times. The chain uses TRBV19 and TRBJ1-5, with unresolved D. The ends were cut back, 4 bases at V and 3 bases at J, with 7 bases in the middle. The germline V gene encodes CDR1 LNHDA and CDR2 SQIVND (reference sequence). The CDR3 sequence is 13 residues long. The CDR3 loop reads CASSTRINQPQHF. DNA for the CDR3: TGTGCCAGTAGTACGAGAATCAATCAGCCCCAGCATTTT.

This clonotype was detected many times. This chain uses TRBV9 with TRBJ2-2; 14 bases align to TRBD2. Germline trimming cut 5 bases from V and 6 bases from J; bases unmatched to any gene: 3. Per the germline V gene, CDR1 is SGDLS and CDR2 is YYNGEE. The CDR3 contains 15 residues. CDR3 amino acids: CASSGTSGSPGELFF. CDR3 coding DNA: TGTGCCAGCAGTGGGACTAGCGGGAGCCCCGGGGAGCTGTTTTTT.

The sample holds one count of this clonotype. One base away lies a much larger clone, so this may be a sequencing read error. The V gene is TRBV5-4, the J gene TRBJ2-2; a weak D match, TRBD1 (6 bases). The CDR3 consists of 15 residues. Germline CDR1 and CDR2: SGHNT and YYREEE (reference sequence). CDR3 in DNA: TGTGCCGGCAGCTCAGGGACACTGGGAACCGGGGAGCTGTTTTTT. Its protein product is CAGSSGTLGTGELFF.

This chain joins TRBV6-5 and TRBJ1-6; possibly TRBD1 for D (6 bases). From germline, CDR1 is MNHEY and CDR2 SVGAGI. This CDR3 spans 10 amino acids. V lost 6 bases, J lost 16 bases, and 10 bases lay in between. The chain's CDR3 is CASRPGQLHF. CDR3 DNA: TGTGCCAGCAGACCGGGACAACTCCACTTT.

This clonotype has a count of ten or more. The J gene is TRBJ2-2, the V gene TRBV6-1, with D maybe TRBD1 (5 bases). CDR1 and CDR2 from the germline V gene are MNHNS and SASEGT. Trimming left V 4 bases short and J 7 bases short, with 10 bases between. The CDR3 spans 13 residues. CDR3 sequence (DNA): TGTGCCAGCAGTGCGCAGGGTGGCGGGGAGCTGTTTTTT. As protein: CASSAQGGGELFF.

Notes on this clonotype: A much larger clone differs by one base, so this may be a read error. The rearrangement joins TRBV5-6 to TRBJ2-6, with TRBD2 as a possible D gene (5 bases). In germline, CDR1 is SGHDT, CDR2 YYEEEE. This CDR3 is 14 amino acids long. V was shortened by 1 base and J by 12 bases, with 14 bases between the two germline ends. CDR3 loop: CASSLRHPAGVLTF. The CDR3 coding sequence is TGTGCCAGCAGCTTGCGTCACCCGGCGGGCGTCCTGACTTTC.

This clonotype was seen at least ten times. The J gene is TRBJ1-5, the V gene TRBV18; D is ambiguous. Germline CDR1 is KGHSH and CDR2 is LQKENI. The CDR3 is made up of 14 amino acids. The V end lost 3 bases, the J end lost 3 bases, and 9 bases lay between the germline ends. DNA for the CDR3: TGTGCCAGCTCACCTCCGGGTGTCAATCAGCCCCAGCATTTT. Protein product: CASSPPGVNQPQHF.

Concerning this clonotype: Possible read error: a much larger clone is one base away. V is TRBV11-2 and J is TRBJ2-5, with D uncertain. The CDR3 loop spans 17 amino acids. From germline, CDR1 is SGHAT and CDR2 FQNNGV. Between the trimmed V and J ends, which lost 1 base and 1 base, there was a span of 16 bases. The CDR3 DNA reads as TGTGCCAGCAGCTTAGGAGGTGCGGCGTGGGGCCAAGAGACCCAGTACTTC. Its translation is CASSLGGAAWGQETQYF. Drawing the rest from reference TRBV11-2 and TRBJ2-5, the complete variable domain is EAGVAQSPRYKIIEKRQSVAFWCNPISGHATLYWYQQILGQGPKLLIQFQNNGVVDDSQLPKDRFSAERLKGVDSTLKIQPAKLEDSAVYLCASSLGGAAWGQETQYFGPGTRLLVL.

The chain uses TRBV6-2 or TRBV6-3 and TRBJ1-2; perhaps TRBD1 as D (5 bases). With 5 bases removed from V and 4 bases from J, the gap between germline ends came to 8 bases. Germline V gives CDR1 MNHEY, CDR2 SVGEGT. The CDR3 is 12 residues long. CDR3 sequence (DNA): TGTGCCAGCAGTGGGGGGGGCTATGGCTACACCTTC. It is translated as CASSGGGYGYTF.

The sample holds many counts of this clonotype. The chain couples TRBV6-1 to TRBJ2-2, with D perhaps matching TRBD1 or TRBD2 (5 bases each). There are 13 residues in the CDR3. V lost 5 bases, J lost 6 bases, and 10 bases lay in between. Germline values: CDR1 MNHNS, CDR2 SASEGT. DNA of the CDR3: TGTGCCAGCAGTTTTAGGGACGCCGGGGAGCTGTTTTTT. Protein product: CASSFRDAGELFF.

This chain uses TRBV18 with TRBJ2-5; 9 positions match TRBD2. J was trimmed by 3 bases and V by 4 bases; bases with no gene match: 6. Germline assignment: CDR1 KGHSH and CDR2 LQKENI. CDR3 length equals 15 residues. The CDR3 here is CASSLSSGAKETQYF. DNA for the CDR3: TGTGCCAGCTCACTGTCTAGCGGGGCCAAAGAGACCCAGTACTTC.

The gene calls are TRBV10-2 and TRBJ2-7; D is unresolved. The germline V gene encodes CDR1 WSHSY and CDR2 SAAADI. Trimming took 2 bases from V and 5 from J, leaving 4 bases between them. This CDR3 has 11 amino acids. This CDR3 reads CASSEMDEQYF. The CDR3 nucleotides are TGCGCCAGCAGTGAGATGGACGAGCAGTACTTC.

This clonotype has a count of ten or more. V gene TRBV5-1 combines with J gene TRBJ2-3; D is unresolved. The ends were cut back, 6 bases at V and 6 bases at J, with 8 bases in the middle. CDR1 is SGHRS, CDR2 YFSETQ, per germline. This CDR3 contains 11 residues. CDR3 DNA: TGCGCCAGCAATTTCGTGGATACGCAGTATTTT. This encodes CASNFVDTQYF.

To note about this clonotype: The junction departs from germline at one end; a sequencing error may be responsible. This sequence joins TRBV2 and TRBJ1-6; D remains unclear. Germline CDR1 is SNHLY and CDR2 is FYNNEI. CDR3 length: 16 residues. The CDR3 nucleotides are TGTGCCAGCAGTGAAGAGCGCGCCACAGATAATTCACCCCTCCACTTC. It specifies CASSEERATDNSPLHF.

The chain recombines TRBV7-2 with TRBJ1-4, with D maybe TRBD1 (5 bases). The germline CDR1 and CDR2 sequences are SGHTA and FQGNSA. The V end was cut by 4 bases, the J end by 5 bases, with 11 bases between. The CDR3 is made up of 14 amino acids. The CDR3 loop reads CASSSRGYNEKLFF. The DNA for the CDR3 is TGTGCCAGCAGCTCGAGGGGATACAATGAAAAACTGTTTTTT.

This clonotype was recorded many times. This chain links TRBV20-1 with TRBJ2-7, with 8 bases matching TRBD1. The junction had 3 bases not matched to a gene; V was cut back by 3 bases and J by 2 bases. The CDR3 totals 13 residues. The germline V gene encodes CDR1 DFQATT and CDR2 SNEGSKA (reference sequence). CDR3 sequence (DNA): TGCAGTGCTAGCCGGACAGGGCCCTACGAGCAGTACTTC. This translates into CSASRTGPYEQYF.

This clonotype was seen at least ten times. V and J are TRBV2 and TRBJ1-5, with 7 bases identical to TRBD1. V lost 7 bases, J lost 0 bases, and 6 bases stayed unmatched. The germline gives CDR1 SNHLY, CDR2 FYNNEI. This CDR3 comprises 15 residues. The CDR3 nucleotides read TGTGCCAGCACCGGGGGACAGTATAGCAATCAGCCCCAGCATTTT. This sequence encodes CASTGGQYSNQPQHF.

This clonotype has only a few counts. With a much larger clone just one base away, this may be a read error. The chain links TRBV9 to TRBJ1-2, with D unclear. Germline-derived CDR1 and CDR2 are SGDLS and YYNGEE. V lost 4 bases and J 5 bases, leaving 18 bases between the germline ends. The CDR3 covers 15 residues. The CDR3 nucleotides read TGTGCCAGCAGCCCATTAGGCCTCCGCGTTTATGGCTACACCTTC. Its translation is CASSPLGLRVYGYTF.

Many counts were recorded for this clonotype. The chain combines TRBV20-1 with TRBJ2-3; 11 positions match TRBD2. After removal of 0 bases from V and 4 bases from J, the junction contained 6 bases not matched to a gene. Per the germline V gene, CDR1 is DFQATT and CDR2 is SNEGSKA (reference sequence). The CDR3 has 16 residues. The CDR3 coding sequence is TGCAGTGCTAGAGAAAATAGCGGGGGGGCCTCAGATACGCAGTATTTT. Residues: CSARENSGGASDTQYF.

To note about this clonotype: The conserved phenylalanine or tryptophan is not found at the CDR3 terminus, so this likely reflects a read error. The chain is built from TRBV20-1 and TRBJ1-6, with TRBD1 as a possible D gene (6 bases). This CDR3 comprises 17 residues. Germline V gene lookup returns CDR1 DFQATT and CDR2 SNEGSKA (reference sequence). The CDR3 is CSARVGGPSSYDSPLHL. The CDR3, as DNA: TGCAGTGCTAGGGTCGGGGGCCCTAGCTCCTATGATTCACCCCTCCACCTT.

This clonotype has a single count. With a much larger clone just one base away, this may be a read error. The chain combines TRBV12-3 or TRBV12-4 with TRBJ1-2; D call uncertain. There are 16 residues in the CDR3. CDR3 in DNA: TGTGCCATCAGTTCCTTTCCAAAAATGCCGGACTATGGCTACACCTTC. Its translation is CAISSFPKMPDYGYTF.

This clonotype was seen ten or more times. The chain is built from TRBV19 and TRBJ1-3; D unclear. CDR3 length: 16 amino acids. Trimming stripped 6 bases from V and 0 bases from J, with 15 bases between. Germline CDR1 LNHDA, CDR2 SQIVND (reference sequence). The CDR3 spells CASSLFGPRSGNTIYF. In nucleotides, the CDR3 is TGTGCCAGTAGCCTCTTTGGTCCACGCTCTGGAAACACCATATATTTT.

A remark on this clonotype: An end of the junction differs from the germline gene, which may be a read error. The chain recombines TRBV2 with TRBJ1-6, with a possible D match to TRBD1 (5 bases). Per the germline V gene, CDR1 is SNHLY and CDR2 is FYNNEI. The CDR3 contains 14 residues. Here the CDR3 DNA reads TGTGCCAGCAGTTCCTGGGGCCCTGTTTTCCCCCCCCACTTT. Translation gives CASSSWGPVFPPHF.

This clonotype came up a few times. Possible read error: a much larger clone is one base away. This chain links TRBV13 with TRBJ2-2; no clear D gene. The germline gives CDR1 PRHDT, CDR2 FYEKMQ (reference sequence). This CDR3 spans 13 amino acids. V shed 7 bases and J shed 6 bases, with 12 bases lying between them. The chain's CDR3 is CASTIPDPGELFF. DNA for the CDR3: TGTGCCAGCACCATACCGGATCCCGGGGAGCTGTTTTTT.